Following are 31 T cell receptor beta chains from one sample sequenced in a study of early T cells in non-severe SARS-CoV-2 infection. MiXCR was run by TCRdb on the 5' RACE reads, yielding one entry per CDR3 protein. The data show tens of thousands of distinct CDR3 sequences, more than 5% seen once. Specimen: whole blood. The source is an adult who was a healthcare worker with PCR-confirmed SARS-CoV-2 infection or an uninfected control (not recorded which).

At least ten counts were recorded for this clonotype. The CDR3 bases are TGCAGTGCTAGACGCGGGGCTGAGACCCAGTACTTC. Translated, it gives CSARRGAETQYF. The chain is built from TRBV20-1 and TRBJ2-5, with TRBD2 as a possible D gene (6 bases). Trimming removed 2 bases at V and 5 bases at J, with 9 bases between. This CDR3 has 12 residues. Germline V CDR1 and CDR2: DFQATT, SNEGSKA (reference sequence).

This chain's CDR3 is CASSQGGTGVLRPYF. The DNA of the CDR3 is TGCGCCAGCAGCCAAGGAGGGACAGGGGTATTGAGGCCGTACTTC. V gene TRBV4-3 combines with J gene TRBJ2-7, with 10 bases fitting TRBD1. The CDR3 contains 15 residues. J gave up 12 bases and V 1 base, and 12 bases lay outside the gene matches. The germline CDR1 and CDR2 sequences are LGHNA and YSLEER.

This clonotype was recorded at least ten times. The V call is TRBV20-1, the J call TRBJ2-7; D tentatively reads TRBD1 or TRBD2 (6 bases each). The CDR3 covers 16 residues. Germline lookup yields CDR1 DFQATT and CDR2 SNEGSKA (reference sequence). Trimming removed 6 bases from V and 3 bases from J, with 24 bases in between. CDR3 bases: TGCAGTGCCCCTGCGGAGGGGGGACGGGATAACTACGAGCAGTACTTC. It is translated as CSAPAEGGRDNYEQYF.

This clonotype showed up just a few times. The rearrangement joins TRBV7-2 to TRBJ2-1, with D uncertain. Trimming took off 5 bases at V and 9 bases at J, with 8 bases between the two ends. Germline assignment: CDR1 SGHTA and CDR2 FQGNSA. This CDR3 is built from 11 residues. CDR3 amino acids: CASSPNFEQFF. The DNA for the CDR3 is TGTGCCAGCAGCCCCAATTTTGAGCAGTTCTTC.

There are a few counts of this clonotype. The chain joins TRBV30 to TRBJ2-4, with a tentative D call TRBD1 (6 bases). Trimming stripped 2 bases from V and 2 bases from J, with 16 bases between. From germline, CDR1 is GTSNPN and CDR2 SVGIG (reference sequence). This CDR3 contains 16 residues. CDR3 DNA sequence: TGTGCCTGGAGTCCCCCGGGGCAGGGGTCCAAAAACATTCAGTACTTC. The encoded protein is CAWSPPGQGSKNIQYF.

CDR3: CASSLGQASKQYF. In DNA form, the CDR3 reads TGTGCCAGCAGCTTAGGACAGGCAAGTAAGCAGTACTTC. The chain joins TRBV11-3 to TRBJ2-7; weak D call: TRBD1 (6 bases). The CDR3 is 13 amino acids. V gave up 1 base and J gave up 8 bases, with 12 bases separating them. Germline loops: CDR1 SGHNT, CDR2 YENEEA. The whole variable domain, remainder taken from reference TRBV11-3 and TRBJ2-7, is EAGVVQSPRYKIIEKKQPVAFWCNPISGHNTLYWYLQNLGQGPELLIRYENEEAVDDSQLPKDRFSAERLKGVDSTLKIQPAELGDSAVYLCASSLGQASKQYFGPGTRLTVT.

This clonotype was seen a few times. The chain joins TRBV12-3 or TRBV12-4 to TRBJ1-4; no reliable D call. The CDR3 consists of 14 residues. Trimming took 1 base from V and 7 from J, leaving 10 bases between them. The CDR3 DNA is TGTGCCAGCAGTTTAGGGCCGGAATCTGAAAAACTGTTTTTT. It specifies CASSLGPESEKLFF.

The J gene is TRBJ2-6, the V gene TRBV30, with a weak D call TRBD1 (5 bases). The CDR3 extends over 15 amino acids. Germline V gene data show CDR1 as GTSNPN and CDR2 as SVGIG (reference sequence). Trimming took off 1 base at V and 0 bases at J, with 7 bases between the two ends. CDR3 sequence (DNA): TGTGCCTGGAGTGAGGGGCTCTCTGGGGCCAACGTCCTGACTTTC. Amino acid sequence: CAWSEGLSGANVLTF.

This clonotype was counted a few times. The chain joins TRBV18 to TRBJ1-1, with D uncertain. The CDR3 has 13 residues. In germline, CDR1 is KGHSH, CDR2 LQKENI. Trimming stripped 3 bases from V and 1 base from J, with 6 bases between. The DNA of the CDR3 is TGTGCCAGCTCACCCTTGGCGAACACTGAAGCTTTCTTT. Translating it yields CASSPLANTEAFF.

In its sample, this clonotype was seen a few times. Written as DNA, the CDR3 is TGCAGTGCTAGTCCCAGGGACAATGAGCAGTTCTTC. Translated, it gives CSASPRDNEQFF. The rearrangement links TRBV20-1 to TRBJ2-1; TRBD1 is a possible D gene (5 bases). V was trimmed by 3 bases and J by 5 bases, leaving 8 bases between them. The length of the CDR3 is 12 residues. The germline CDR1 and CDR2 sequences are DFQATT and SNEGSKA (reference sequence).

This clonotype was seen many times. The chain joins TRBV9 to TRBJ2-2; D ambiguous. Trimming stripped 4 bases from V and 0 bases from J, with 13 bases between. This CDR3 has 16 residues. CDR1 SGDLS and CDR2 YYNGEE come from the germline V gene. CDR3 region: CASSPGPATNTGELFF. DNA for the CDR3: TGTGCCAGCAGCCCAGGACCCGCTACGAACACCGGGGAGCTGTTTTTT. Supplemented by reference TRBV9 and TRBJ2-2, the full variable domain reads DSGVTQTPKHLITATGQRVTLRCSPRSGDLSVYWYQQSLDQGLQFLIQYYNGEERAKGNILERFSAQQFPDLHSELNLSSLELGDSALYFCASSPGPATNTGELFFGEGSRLTVL.

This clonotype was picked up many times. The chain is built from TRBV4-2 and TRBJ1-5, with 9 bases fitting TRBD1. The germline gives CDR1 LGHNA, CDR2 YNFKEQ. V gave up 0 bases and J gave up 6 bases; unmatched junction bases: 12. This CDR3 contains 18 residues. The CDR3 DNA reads TGTGCCAGCAGCCAAGATTGGACAGGGGCCAAACCGGCTCAGCCCCAGCATTTT. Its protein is CASSQDWTGAKPAQPQHF.

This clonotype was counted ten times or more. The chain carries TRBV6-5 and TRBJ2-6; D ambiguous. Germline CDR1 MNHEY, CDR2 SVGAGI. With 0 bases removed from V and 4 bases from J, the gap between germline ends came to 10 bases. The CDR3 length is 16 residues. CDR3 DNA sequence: TGTGCCAGCAGTTACTCGATTAGCTCCGGGGCCAACGTCCTGACTTTC. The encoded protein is CASSYSISSGANVLTF.

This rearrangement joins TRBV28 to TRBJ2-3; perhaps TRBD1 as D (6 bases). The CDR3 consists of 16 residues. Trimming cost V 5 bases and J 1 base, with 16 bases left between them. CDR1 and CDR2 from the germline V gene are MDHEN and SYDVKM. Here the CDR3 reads CASSLSGTPRTDTQYF. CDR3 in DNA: TGTGCCAGCAGTCTCTCCGGGACACCCCGCACAGATACGCAGTATTTT.

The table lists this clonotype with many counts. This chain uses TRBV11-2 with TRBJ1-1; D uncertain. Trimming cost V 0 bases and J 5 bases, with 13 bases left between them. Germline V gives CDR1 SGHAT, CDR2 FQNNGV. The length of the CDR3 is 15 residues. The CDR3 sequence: CASSLDYGVGTEAFF. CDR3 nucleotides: TGTGCCAGCAGCTTAGATTACGGGGTGGGTACTGAAGCTTTCTTT.

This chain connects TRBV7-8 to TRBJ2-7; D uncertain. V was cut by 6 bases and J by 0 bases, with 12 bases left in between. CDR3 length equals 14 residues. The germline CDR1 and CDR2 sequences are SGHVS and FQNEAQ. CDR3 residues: CASSSDSDSYEQYF. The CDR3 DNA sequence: TGTGCCAGCAGTTCTGACTCAGACTCCTACGAGCAGTACTTC.

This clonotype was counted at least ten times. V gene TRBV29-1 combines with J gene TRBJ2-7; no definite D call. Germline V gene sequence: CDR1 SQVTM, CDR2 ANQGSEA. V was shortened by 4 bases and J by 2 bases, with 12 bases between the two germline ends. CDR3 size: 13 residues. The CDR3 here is CSVVRAGTYEQYF. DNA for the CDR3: TGCAGCGTTGTTCGTGCAGGCACCTACGAGCAGTACTTC.

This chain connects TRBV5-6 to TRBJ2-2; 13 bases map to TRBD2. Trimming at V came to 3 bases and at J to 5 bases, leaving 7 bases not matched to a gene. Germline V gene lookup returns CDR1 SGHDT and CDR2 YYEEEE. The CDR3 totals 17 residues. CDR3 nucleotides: TGTGCCAGCAGCTGGGGGACTAGCGGGACTGGTACCGGGGAGCTGTTTTTT. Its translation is CASSWGTSGTGTGELFF.

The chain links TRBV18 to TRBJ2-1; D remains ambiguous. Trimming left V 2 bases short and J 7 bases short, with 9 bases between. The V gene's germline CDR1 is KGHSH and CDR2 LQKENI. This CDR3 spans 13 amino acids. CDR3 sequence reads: CASSPEVGNEQFF. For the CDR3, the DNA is TGTGCCAGCTCACCAGAGGTGGGGAATGAGCAGTTCTTC.

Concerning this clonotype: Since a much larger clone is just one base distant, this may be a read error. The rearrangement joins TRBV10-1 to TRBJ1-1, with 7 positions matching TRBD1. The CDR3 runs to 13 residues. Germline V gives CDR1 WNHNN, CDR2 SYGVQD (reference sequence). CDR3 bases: TGCACCAGCAGTGGGGACAGTCAAGGACCGACTTTCTTT. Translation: CTSSGDSQGPTFF.

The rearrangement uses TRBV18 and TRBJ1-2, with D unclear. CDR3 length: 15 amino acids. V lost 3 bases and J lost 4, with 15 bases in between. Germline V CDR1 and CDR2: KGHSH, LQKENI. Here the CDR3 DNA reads TGTGCCAGCTCACCTACCGGAGATTCGGCCTATGGCTACACCTTC. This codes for CASSPTGDSAYGYTF. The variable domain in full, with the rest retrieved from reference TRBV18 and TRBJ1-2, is NAGVMQNPRHLVRRRGQEARLRCSPMKGHSHVYWYRQLPEEGLKFMVYLQKENIIDESGMPKERFSAEFPKEGPSILRIQQVVRGDSAAYFCASSPTGDSAYGYTFGSGTRLTVV.

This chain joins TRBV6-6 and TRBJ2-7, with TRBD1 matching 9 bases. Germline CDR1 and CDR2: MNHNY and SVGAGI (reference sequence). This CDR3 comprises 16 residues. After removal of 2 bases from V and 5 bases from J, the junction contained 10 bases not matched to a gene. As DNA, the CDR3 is TGTGCCAGCAGTTACCCTCTTACAGGGGGCTTCGACGAGCAGTACTTC. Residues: CASSYPLTGGFDEQYF.

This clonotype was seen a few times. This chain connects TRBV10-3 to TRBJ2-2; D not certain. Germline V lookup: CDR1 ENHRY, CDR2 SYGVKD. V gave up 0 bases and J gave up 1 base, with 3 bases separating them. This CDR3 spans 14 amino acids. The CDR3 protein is CAISESLNTGELFF. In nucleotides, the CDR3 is TGTGCCATCAGTGAGTCTCTGAACACCGGGGAGCTGTTTTTT.

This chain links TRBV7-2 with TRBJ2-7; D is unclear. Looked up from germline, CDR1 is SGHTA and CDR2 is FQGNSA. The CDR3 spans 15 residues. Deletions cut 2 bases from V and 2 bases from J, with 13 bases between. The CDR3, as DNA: TGTGCCAGCAGCTTAAAATCCCGCGGACCCTACGAGCAGTACTTC. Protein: CASSLKSRGPYEQYF.

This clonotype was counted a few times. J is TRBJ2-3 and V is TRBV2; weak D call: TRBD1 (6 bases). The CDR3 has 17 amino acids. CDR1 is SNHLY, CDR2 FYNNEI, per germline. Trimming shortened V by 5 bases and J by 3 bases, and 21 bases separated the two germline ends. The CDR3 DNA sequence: TGTGCCAGCAGTTTCACCCCGGGGACAACGGCGACAGATACGCAGTATTTT. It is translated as CASSFTPGTTATDTQYF.

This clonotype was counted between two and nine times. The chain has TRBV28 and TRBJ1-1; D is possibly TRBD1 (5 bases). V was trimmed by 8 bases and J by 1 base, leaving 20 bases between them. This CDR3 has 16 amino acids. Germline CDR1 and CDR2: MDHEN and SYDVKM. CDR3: CASPPAQGITNTEAFF. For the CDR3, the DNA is TGTGCCAGCCCCCCAGCCCAGGGTATTACGAACACTGAAGCTTTCTTT. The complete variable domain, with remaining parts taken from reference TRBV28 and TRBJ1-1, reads DVKVTQSSRYLVKRTGEKVFLECVQDMDHENMFWYRQDPGLGLRLIYFSYDVKMKEKGDIPEGYSVSREKKERFSLILESASTNQTSMYLCASPPAQGITNTEAFFGQGTRLTVV.

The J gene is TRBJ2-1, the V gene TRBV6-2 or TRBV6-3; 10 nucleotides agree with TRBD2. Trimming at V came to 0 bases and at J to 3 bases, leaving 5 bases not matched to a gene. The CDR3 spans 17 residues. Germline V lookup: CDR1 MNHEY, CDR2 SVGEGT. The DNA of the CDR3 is TGTGCCAGCAGTTACTCACACCTAGCGGGAGTCTACAATGAGCAGTTCTTC. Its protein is CASSYSHLAGVYNEQFF.

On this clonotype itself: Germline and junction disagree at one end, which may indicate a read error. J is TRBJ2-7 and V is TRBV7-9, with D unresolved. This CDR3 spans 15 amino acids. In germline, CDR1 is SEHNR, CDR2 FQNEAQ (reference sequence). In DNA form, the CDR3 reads TGTGCCAGCAGTCCGGCCGAATTGGTCTCCTGCGAGCAGTACTTC. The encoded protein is CASSPAELVSCEQYF.

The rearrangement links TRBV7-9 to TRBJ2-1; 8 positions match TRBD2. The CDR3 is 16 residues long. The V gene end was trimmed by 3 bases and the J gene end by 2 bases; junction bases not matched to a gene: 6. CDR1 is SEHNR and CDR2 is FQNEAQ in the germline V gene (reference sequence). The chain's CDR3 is CASSLRGGKAYNEQFF. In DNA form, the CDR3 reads TGTGCCAGCAGCTTGCGCGGGGGGAAGGCCTACAATGAGCAGTTCTTC.

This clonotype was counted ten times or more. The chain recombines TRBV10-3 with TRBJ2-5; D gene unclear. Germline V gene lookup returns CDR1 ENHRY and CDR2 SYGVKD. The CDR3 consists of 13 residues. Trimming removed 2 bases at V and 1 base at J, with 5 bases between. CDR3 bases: TGTGCCATCAGTGAGACAGTCCAAGAGACCCAGTACTTC. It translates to CAISETVQETQYF.

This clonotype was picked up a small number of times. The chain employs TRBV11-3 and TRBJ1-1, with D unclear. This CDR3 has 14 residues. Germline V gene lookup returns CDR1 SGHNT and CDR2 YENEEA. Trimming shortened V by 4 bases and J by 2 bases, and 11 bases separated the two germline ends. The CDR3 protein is CASSSHGPNTEAFF. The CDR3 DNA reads TGTGCCAGCAGCTCCCACGGACCTAACACTGAAGCTTTCTTT. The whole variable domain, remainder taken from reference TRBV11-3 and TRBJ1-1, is EAGVVQSPRYKIIEKKQPVAFWCNPISGHNTLYWYLQNLGQGPELLIRYENEEAVDDSQLPKDRFSAERLKGVDSTLKIQPAELGDSAVYLCASSSHGPNTEAFFGQGTRLTVV.